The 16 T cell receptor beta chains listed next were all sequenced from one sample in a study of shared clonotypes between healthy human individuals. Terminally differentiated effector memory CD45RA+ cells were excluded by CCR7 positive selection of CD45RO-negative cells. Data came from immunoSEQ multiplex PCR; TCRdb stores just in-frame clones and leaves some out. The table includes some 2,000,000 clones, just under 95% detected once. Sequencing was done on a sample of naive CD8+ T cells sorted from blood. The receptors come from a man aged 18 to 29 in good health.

For the CDR3, the DNA is TGCGCCAGCAGCCAAGATCGCCGCCCGAATTCACCCCTCCACTTT. Encoded protein: CASSQDRRPNSPLHF. The rearrangement links TRBV4-1 to TRBJ1-6; D gene uncertain. From germline, CDR1 is MGHRA and CDR2 YSYEKL. The CDR3 is made up of 15 amino acids. V gave up 0 bases and J gave up 7 bases, with 10 bases separating them.

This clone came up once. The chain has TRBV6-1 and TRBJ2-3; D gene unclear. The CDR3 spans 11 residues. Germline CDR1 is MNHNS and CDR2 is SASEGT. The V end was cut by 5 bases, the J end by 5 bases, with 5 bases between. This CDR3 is CASSQLDTQYF. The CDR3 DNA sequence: TGTGCCAGCAGTCAGTTAGATACGCAGTATTTT.

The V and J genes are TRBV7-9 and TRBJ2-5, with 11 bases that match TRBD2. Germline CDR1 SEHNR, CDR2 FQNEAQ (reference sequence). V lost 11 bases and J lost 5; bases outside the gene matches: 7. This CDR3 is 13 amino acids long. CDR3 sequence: CAGIAGGSETQYF. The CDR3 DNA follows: TGTGCCGGGATAGCGGGGGGGTCGGAGACCCAGTACTTC.

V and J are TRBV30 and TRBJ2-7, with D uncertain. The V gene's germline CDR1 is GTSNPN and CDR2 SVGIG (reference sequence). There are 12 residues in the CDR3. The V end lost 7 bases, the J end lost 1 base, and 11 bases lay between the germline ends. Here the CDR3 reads CALMLPSYEQYF. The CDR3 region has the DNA TGTGCCTTGATGCTCCCATCCTACGAGCAGTACTTC.

The CDR3 is CASSTQREGLGNEQFF. The CDR3 bases are TGTGCCAGCAGTACCCAGCGGGAGGGTCTGGGAAATGAGCAGTTCTTC. The V call is TRBV27, the J call TRBJ2-1, with 10 bases matching TRBD2. V shed 5 bases and J 7 bases; nucleotides not matched to a gene: 11. The CDR3 contains 16 residues. Germline CDR1 reads MNHEY; CDR2 reads SMNVEV (reference sequence).

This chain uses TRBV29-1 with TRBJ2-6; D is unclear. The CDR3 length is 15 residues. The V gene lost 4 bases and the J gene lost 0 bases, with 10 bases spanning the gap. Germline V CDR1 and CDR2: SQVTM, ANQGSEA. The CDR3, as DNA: TGCAGCGTTGTATCAGGCGACTCTGGGGCCAACGTCCTGACTTTC. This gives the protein CSVVSGDSGANVLTF.

As DNA, the CDR3 is TGTGCCAGCAGCTTAGATAGGAGGGACAGGGGAAACACTGAAGCTTTCTTT. It codes for CASSLDRRDRGNTEAFF. V usage is TRBV11-3 and J usage is TRBJ1-1, with TRBD1 identical over 10 bases. V gave up 0 bases and J gave up 2 bases; unmatched junction bases: 6. The CDR3 totals 17 residues. Per germline, CDR1 SGHNT and CDR2 YENEEA.

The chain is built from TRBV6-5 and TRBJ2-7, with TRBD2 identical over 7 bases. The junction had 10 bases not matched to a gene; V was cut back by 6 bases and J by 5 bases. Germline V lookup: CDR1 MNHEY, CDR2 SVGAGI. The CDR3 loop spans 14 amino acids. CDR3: CASRAPRLANEQYF. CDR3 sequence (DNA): TGTGCCAGCAGAGCCCCCCGACTAGCTAACGAGCAGTACTTC.

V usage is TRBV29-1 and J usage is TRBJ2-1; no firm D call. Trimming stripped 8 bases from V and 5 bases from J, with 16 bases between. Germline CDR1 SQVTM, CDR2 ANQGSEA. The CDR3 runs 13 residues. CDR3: CSFLLLEDNEQFF. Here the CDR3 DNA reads TGCAGCTTTCTTTTACTCGAGGACAATGAGCAGTTCTTC.

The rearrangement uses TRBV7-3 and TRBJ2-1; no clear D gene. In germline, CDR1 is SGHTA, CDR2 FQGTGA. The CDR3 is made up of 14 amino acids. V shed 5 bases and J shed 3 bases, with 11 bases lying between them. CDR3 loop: CASSPDGIYNEQFF. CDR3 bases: TGTGCCAGCAGCCCGGACGGTATCTACAATGAGCAGTTCTTC.

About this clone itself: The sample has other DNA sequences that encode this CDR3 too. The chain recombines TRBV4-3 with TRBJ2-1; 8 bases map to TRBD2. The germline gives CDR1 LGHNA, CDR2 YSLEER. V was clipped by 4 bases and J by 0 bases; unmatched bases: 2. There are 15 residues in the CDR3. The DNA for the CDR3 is TGCGCCAGCAGCCCAAGCGGGAGCTCCTACAATGAGCAGTTCTTC. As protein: CASSPSGSSYNEQFF.

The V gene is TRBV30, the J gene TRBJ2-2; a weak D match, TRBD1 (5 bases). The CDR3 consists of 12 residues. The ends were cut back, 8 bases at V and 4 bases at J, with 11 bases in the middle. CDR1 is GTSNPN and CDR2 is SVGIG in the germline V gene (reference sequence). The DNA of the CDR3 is TGTGCCGGGCCAGGGTTCACCGGGGAGCTGTTTTTT. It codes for CAGPGFTGELFF.

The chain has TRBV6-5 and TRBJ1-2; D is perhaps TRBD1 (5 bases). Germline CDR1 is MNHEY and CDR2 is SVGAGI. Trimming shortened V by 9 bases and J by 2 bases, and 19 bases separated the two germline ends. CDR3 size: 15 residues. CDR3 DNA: TGTGCCAGTAGCCTTCGGATCGGGGGGAACTATGGCTACACCTTC. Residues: CASSLRIGGNYGYTF.

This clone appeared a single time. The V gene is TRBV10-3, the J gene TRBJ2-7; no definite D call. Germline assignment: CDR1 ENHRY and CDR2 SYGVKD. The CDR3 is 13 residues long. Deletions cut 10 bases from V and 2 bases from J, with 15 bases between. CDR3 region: CATLSDDTYEQYF. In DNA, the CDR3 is TGTGCCACGCTGTCGGACGATACCTACGAGCAGTACTTC.

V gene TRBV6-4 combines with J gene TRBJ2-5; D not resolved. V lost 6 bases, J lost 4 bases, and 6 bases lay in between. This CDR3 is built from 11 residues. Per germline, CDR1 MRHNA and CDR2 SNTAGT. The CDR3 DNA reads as TGTGCCAGCAGGCTCGCAGAGACCCAGTACTTC. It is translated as CASRLAETQYF.

CDR3 coding DNA: TGTGCCAGCAGTTGGGACGGAGGGTCCGGGGAGCTGTTTTTT. This gives the protein CASSWDGGSGELFF. The V call is TRBV28, the J call TRBJ2-2; D perhaps matches TRBD2 (6 bases). The CDR3 is made up of 14 amino acids. Germline V gene lookup returns CDR1 MDHEN and CDR2 SYDVKM. V lost 4 bases to trimming and J lost 6 bases, with 12 bases between them. Looking up the rest from reference TRBV28 and TRBJ2-2 gives the full variable domain: DVKVTQSSRYLVKRTGEKVFLECVQDMDHENMFWYRQDPGLGLRLIYFSYDVKMKEKGDIPEGYSVSREKKERFSLILESASTNQTSMYLCASSWDGGSGELFFGEGSRLTVL.